This T cell receptor (beta chain) is drawn from a study of T cell changes during pregnancy in multiple sclerosis. The table came from immunoSEQ multiplex PCR; TCRdb's copy has only in-frame clones and leaves some out. Here the sample spans roughly 53,000 clones, over 80% being singletons. The specimen comprised CD4+ T cells from peripheral blood mononuclear cells, sampled in the third trimester of pregnancy. The clonotype originates from a female donor with multiple sclerosis, enrolled in a pregnancy study.

In DNA form, the CDR3 reads TGCGCCAGCAGCTTCAAGCAGATCGGAGGCACAGATACGCAGTATTTT. Protein sequence: CASSFKQIGGTDTQYF. The gene calls are TRBV5-1 and TRBJ2-3, with D unclear. Germline assignment: CDR1 SGHRS and CDR2 YFSETQ. V lost 2 bases, J lost 1 base, and 14 bases lay in between. The CDR3 totals 16 residues.